This is a list of T cell receptor beta chains from one sample in a study of cytomegalovirus exposure and HLA in healthy donors. Clones were read by immunoSEQ multiplex PCR, and TCRdb kept only the in-frame ones, dropping some. The data hold about 120,000 clones, with approximately 81% observed a single time. Material: PBMCs. Source of these receptors: a woman aged 40 to 50 in good health and CMV-seronegative. Both conserved end residues are part of each CDR3. D genes are given only for firm matches. Only some rows state a clone size, as once, few, many or a class for expanded clones.

TRBJ2-3,.,TRBV5-1,.,CASSLRQYTDTQYF,TGCGCCAGCAGCTTAAGACAGTACACAGATACGCAGTATTTT
TRBJ2-3,TRBD2,TRBV2,.,CATRTSGNTDTQYF,TGTGCCACCCGGACTAGCGGTAACACAGATACGCAGTATTTT
TRBJ2-5,.,TRBV30,.,CAWSLSGFRETQYF,TGTGCCTGGAGTCTGAGCGGGTTCCGGGAGACCCAGTACTTC
TRBJ2-1,.,TRBV6-6,.,CASSYSNSQTNNEQFF,TGTGCCAGCAGTTACTCCAACAGCCAGACCAACAATGAGCAGTTCTTC
TRBJ1-2,.,TRBV10-3,once,CAISTDSRGGYTF,TGTGCCATCAGCACCGACAGCCGCGGTGGCTACACCTTC
TRBJ1-5,.,TRBV28,once,CASSSGNQPQHF,TGTGCCAGCAGTTCCGGCAATCAGCCCCAGCATTTT
TRBJ2-1,TRBD1,TRBV7-3,.,CASSTGTANNEQFF,TGTGCCAGCAGCACAGGGACAGCGAACAATGAGCAGTTCTTC
TRBJ1-4,.,TRBV4-2,.,CASSTIMGGGTNEKLFF,TGTGCCAGCAGCACCATTATGGGGGGGGGAACTAATGAAAAACTGTTTTTT
TRBJ2-7,.,TRBV9,once,CASSYRGGSLPYEQYF,TGTGCCAGCAGCTACCGAGGGGGAAGTCTTCCCTACGAGCAGTACTTC
TRBJ2-5,.,TRBV9,.,CASSVVGRGEETQYF,TGTGCCAGCAGCGTAGTTGGCAGGGGGGAGGAGACCCAGTACTTC
TRBJ2-5,TRBD2,TRBV7-9,.,CASSYNMGGGRETQYF,TGTGCCAGCAGCTACAACATGGGGGGCGGGAGGGAGACCCAGTACTTC